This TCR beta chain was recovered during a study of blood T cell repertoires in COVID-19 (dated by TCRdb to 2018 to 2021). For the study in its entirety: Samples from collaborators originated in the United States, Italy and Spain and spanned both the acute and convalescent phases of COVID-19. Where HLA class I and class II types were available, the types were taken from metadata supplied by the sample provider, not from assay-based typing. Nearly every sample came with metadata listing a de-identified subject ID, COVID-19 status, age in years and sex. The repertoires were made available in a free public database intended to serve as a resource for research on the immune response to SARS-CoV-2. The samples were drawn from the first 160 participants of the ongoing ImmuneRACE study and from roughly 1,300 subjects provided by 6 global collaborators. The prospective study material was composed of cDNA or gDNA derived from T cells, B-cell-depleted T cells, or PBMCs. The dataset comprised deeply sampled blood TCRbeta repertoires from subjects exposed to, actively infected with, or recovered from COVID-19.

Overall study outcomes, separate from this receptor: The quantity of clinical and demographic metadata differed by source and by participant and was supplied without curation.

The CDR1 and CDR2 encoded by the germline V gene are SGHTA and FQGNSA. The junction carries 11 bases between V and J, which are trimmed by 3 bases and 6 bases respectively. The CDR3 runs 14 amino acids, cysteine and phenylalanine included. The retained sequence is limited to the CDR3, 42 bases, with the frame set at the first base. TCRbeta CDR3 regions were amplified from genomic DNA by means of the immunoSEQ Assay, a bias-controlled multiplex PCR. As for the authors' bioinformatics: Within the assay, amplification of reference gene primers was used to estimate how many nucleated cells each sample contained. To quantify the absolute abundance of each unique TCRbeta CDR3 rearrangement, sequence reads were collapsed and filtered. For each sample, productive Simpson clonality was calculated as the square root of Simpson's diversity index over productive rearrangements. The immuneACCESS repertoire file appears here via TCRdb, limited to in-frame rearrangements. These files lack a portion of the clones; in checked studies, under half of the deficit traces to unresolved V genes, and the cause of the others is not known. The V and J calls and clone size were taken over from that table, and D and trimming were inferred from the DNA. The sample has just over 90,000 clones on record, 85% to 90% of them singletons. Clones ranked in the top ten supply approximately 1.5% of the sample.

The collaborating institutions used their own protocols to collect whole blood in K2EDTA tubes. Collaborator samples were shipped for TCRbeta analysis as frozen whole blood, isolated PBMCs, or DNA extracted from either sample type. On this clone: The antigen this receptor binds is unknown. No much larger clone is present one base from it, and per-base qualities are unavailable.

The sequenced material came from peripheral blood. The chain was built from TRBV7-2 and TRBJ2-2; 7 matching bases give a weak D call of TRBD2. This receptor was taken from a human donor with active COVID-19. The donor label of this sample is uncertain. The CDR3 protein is CASSFKGGAGELFF. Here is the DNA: TGTGCCAGCAGCTTCAAGGGGGGGGCCGGGGAGCTGTTTTTT.